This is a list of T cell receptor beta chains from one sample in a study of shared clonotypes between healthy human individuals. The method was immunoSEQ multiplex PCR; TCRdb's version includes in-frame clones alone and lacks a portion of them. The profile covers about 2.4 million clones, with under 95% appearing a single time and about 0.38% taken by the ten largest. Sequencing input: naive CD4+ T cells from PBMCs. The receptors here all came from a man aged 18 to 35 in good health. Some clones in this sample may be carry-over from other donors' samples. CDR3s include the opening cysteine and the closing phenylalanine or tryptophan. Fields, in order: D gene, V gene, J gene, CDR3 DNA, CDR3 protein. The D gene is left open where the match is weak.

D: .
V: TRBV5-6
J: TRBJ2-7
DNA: TGTGCCAGCAGCTCGGACACGGGGGACACCTACGAGCAGTACTTC
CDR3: CASSSDTGDTYEQYF

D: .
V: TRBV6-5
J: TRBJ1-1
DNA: TGTGCCAGCCGATGGATTCTAAACACTGAAGCTTTCTTT
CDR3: CASRWILNTEAFF

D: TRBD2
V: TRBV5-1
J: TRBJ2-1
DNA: TGCGCCAGCAGCTTGGCCGGGACTAGCGGAGTCAATGAGCAGTTCTTC
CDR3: CASSLAGTSGVNEQFF

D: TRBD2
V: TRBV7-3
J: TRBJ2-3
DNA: TGTGCCAGCAGCTTATACGGGAGGGCAGATACGCAGTATTTT
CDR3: CASSLYGRADTQYF

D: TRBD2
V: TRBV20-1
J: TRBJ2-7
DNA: TGCAGTGCCGGGAGGGCCGAGCAGTACTTC
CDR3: CSAGRAEQYF

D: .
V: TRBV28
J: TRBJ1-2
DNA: TGTGCCAGCAGTTTAACCGGTCATGGCTACACCTTC
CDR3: CASSLTGHGYTF

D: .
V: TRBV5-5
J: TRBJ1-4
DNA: TGTGCCAGCAGCTTGGCAGCGGCAACTAATGAAAAACTGTTTTTT
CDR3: CASSLAAATNEKLFF

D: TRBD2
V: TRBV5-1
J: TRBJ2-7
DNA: TGCGCCAGCAGCTTGCTAGCGGGATCCTACGAGCAGTACTTC
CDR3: CASSLLAGSYEQYF

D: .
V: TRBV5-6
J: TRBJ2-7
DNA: TGTGCCAGCAGCTTGGAGCTGGACTCCTACGAGCAGTACTTC
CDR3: CASSLELDSYEQYF

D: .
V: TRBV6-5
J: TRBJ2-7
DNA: TGTGCCAGCAGTTACCGGGTACTGGGGACCTACGAGCAGTACTTC
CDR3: CASSYRVLGTYEQYF

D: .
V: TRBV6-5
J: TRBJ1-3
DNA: TGTGCCAGCAGTTACTCTGGGGTGGGAAACACCATATATTTT
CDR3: CASSYSGVGNTIYF

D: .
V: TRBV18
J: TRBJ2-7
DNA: TGTGCCAGCTCACCCCGAGGCGGCCTGAGCTCCTACGAGCAGTACTTC
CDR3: CASSPRGGLSSYEQYF

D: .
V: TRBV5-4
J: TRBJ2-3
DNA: TGTGCCAGCAGCCCCGGCGGGACAAAAAGCACAGATACGCAGTATTTT
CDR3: CASSPGGTKSTDTQYF

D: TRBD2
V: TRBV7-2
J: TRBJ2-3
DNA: TGTGCCAGCAGCTTCATGGCGGGGGGGAGCACAGATACGCAGTATTTT
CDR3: CASSFMAGGSTDTQYF

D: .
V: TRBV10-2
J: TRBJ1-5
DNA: TGCGCCAGCAGTGAGGAGGGGGGGTATCAGCCCCAGCATTTT
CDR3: CASSEEGGYQPQHF

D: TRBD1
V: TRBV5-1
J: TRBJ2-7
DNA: TGCGCCAGCGGCCGGGACAGTGGGTCCTACGAGCAGTACTTC
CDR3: CASGRDSGSYEQYF

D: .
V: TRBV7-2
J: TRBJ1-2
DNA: TGTGCCAGCAGCTTAGCTAGGGAAAACTATGGCTACACCTTC
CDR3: CASSLARENYGYTF

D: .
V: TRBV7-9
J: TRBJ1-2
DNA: TGTGCCAGCAGCGAAGACCGACGGGTTTATGGCTACACCTTC
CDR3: CASSEDRRVYGYTF

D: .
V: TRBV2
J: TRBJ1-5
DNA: TGTGCCACCTCCAGGGCGGGCGATCAGCCCCAGCATTTT
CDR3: CATSRAGDQPQHF

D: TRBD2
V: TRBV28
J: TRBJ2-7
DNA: TGTGCCAGCAGTCTTAGCGGGAGTCGGTACGAGCAGTACTTC
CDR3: CASSLSGSRYEQYF

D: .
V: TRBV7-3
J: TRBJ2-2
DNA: TGTGCCAGCAGCTTAATGGGGGAAACCGGGGAGCTGTTTTTT
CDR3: CASSLMGETGELFF

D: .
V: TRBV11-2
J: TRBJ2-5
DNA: TGTGCCAGCAGCTTAGTGGGCCCTCAAGAGACCCAGTACTTC
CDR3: CASSLVGPQETQYF

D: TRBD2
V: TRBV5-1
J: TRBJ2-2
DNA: TGCGCCAGCAGCCCCGGGACTAGCGGGAGTTTGTATACCGGGGAGCTGTTTTTT
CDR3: CASSPGTSGSLYTGELFF

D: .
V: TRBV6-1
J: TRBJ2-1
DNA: TGTGCCAGCAGTGAAAAAGCTGTGAACCACAATGAGCAGTTCTTC
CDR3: CASSEKAVNHNEQFF

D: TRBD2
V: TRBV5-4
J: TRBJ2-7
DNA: TGTGCCAGCAGCTTGGAGCCTAGCGGGAGCGGGGAGCAGTACTTC
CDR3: CASSLEPSGSGEQYF

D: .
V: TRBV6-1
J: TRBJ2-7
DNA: TGTGCCACCAATGGAGGCAGCGAGCAGTACTTC
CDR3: CATNGGSEQYF

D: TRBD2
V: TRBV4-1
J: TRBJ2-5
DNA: TGCGCCAGCAGCCAAGGACTAGCGGGAGGTGGGACCCAGTACTTC
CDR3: CASSQGLAGGGTQYF

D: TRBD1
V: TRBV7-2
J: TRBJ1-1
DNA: TGTGCCAGCAGCTTAGGGGGACAGGGTAGGGCTAACACTGAAGCTTTCTTT
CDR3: CASSLGGQGRANTEAFF